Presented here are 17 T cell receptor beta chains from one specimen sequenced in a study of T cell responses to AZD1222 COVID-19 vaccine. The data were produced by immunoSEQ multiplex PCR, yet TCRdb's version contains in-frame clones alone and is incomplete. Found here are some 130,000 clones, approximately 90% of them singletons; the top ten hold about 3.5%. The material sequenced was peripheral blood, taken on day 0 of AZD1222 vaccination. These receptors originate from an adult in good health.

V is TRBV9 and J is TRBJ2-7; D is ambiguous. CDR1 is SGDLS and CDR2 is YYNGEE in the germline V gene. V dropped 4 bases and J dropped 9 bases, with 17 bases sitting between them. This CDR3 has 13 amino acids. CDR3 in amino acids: CASSPPSDSVQYF. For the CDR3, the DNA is TGTGCCAGCAGCCCCCCGAGCGATTCGGTGCAGTACTTC.

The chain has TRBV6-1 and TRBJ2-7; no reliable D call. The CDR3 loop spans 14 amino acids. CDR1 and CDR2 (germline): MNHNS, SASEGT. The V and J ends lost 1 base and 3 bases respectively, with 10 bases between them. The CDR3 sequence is CASSEGSVVYEQYF. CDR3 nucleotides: TGTGCCAGCAGTGAAGGATCAGTGGTCTACGAGCAGTACTTC.

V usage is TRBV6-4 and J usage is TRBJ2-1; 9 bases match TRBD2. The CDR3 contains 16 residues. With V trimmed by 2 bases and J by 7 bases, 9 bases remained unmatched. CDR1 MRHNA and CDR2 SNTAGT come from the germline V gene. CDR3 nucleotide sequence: TGTGCCAGCAGTGACGGGCGGGAGGGCCCTCGGAATGAGCAGTTCTTC. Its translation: CASSDGREGPRNEQFF.

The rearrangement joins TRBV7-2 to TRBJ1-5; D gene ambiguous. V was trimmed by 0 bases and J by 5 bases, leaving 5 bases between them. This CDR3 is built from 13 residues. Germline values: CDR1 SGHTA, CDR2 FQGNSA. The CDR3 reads CASSLAPYQPQHF. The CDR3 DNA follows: TGTGCCAGCAGCTTAGCCCCTTATCAGCCCCAGCATTTT.

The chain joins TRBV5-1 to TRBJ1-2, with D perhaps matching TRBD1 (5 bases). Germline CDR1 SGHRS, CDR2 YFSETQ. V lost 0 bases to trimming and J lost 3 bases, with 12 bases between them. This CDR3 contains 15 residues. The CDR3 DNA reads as TGCGCCAGCAGCTTGGCCGGGACTCCGGACTATGGCTACACCTTC. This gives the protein CASSLAGTPDYGYTF.

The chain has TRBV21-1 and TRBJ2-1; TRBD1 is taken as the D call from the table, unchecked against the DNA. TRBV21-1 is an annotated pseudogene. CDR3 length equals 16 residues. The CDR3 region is CASSSLGTCSYNEQFF. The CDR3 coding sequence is TGTGCCAGCAGCAGCCTCGGGACATGCTCCTACAATGAGCAGTTCTTC.

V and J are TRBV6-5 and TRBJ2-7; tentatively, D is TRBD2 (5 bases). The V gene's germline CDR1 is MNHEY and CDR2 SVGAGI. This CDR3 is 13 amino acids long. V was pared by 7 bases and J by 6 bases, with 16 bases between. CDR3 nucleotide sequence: TGTGCCAGCACCCCTGGCGGGCTCGCCGAGCAGTACTTC. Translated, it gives CASTPGGLAEQYF.

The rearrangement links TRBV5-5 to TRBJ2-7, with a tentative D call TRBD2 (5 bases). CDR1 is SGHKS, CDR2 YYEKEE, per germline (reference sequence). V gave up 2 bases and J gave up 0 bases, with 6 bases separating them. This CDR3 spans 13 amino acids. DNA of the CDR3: TGTGCCAGCAGCTTTGGGAGCTCCTACGAGCAGTACTTC. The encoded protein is CASSFGSSYEQYF. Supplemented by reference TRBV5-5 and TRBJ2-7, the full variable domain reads DAGVTQSPTHLIKTRGQQVTLRCSPISGHKSVSWYQQVLGQGPQFIFQYYEKEERGRGNFPDRFSARQFPNYSSELNVNALLLGDSALYLCASSFGSSYEQYFGPGTRLTVT.

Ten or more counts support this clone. Here the CDR3 reads CASISGGESKNIQYF. CDR3 DNA sequence: TGTGCCAGCATTTCTGGGGGGGAGTCCAAAAACATTCAGTACTTC. J is TRBJ2-4 and V is TRBV2, with 7 bases matching TRBD2. The germline CDR1 and CDR2 sequences are SNHLY and FYNNEI. This CDR3 is 15 amino acids long. V lost 7 bases, J lost 2 bases, and 8 bases stayed unmatched. Full variable domain (remainder filled in from reference TRBV2 and TRBJ2-4): EPEVTQTPSHQVTQMGQEVILRCVPISNHLYFYWYRQILGQKVEFLVSFYNNEISEKSEIFDDQFSVERPDGSNFTLKIRSTKLEDSAMYFCASISGGESKNIQYFGAGTRLSVL.

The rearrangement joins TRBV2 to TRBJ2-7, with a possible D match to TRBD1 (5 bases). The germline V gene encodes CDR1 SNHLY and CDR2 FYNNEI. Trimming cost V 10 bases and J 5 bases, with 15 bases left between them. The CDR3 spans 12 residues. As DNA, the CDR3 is TGTGCCACGGTGGCAGGGCCCCACGAGCAGTACTTC. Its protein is CATVAGPHEQYF.

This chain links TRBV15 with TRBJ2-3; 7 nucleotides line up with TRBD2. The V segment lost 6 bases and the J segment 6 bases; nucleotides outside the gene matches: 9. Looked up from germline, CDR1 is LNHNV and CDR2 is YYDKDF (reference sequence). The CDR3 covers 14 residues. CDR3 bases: TGTGCCACCAGGGGAGCGGCCGGGGGGGATACGCAGTATTTT. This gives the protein CATRGAAGGDTQYF.

CDR3 DNA: TGTGCCAGTAGTCCTCCAACAGGGCTTGCGGAAAAACTGTTTTTT. Protein product: CASSPPTGLAEKLFF. The rearrangement joins TRBV19 to TRBJ1-4; perhaps TRBD1 as D (6 bases). CDR3 length: 15 residues. Germline values: CDR1 LNHDA, CDR2 SQIVND (reference sequence). V was shortened by 5 bases and J by 8 bases, with 18 bases between the two germline ends. Together with reference TRBV19 and TRBJ1-4, the CDR3 gives the full variable domain: DGGITQSPKYLFRKEGQNVTLSCEQNLNHDAMYWYRQDPGQGLRLIYYSQIVNDFQKGDIAEGYSVSREKKESFPLTVTSAQKNPTAFYLCASSPPTGLAEKLFFGSGTQLSVL.

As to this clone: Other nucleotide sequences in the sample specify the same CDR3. CDR3 bases: TGTGCCAGCAGTCCCGTGGGGCAAGAGACCCAGTACTTC. Amino acid sequence: CASSPVGQETQYF. This chain joins TRBV12-3 or TRBV12-4 and TRBJ2-5; D remains unclear. The V gene lost 5 bases and the J gene lost 2 bases, with 9 bases spanning the gap. The CDR3 is 13 residues long.

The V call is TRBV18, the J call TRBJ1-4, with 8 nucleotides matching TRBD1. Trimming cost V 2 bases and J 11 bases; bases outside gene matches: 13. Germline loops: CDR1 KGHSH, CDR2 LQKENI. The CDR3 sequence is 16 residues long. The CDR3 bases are TGTGCCAGCTCACCAAACATCGGACAGGGCGCCGCCAAACTGTTTTTT. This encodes CASSPNIGQGAAKLFF.

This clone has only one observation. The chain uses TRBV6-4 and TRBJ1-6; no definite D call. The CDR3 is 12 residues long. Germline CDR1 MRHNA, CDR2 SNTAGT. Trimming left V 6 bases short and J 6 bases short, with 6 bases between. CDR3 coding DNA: TGTGCCAGCAGGCCCTTTAATTCACCCCTCCACTTT. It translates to CASRPFNSPLHF.

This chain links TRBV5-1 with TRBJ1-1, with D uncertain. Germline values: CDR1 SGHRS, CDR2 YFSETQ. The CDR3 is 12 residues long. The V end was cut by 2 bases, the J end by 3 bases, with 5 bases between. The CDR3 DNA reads TGCGCCAGCAGCTTCAAGGACACTGAAGCTTTCTTT. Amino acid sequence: CASSFKDTEAFF.

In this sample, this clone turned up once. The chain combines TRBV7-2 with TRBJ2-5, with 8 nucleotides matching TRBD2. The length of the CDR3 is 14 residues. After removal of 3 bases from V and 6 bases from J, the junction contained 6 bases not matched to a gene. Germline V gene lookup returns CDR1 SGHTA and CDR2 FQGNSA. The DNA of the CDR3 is TGTGCCAGCAGCTTGGGGGGACTAGTGCAGACCCAGTACTTC. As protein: CASSLGGLVQTQYF. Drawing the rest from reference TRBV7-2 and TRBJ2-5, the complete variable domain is GAGVSQSPSNKVTEKGKDVELRCDPISGHTALYWYRQSLGQGLEFLIYFQGNSAPDKSGLPSDRFSAERTGGSVSTLTIQRTQQEDSAVYLCASSLGGLVQTQYFGPGTRLLVL.